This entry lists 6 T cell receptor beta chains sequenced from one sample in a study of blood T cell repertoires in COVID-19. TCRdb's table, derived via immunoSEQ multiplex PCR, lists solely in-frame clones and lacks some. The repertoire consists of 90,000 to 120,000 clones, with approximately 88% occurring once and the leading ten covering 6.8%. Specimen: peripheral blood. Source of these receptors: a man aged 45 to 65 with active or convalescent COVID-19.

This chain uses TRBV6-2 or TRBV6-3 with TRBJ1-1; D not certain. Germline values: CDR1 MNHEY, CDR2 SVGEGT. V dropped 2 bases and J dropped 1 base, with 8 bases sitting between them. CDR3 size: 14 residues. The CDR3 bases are TGTGCCAGCAGTTACGGGAGGGCGAACACTGAAGCTTTCTTT. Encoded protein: CASSYGRANTEAFF.

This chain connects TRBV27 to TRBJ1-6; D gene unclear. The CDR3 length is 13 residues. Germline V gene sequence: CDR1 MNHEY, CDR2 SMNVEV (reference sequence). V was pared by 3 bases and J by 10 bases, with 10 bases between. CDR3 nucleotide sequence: TGTGCCAGCAGTTTGGAGGGTTGGTCACCCCTCCACTTT. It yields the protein CASSLEGWSPLHF.

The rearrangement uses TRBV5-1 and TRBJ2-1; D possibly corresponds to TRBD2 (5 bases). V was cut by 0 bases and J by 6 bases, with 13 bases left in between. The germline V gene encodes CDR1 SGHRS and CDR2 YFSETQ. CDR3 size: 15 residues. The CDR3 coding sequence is TGCGCCAGCAGCTTGGCCCGAGGGCCGGTCAATGAGCAGTTCTTC. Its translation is CASSLARGPVNEQFF.

DNA of the CDR3: TGTGCCAGCAGCCCACCGGGACAGGGCCAAGAGACCCAGTACTTC. It is translated as CASSPPGQGQETQYF. The rearrangement links TRBV13 to TRBJ2-5; 9 nucleotides align to TRBD1. This CDR3 is built from 15 residues. J gave up 1 base and V 5 bases, and 5 bases lay outside the gene matches. Germline V CDR1 and CDR2: PRHDT, FYEKMQ (reference sequence).

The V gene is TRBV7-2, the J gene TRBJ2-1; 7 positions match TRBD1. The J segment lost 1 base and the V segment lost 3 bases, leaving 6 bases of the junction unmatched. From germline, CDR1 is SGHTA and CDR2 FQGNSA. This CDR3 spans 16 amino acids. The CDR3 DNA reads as TGTGCCAGCAGCTTGGATGGGACAGATTCCTACAATGAGCAGTTCTTC. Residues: CASSLDGTDSYNEQFF.

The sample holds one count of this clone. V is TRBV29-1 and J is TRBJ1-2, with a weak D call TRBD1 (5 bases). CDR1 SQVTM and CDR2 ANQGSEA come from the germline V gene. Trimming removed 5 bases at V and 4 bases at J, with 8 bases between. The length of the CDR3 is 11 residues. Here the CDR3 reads CSVQGSYGYTF. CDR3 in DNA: TGCAGCGTTCAGGGTAGCTATGGCTACACCTTC.